One and the same sample provided the 32 T cell receptor beta chains below, sequenced in a study of T cell responses to AZD1222 COVID-19 vaccine. Here immunoSEQ multiplex PCR was the method, and the copy in TCRdb shows in-frame clones only, minus some. In the table there are roughly 150,000 clones, about nine tenths of which are singletons. The input for sequencing was peripheral blood, taken 28 days after the second AZD1222 dose. Every receptor here comes from an adult who received the AZD1222 COVID-19 vaccine.

V usage is TRBV6-5 and J usage is TRBJ2-1, with 7 bases fitting TRBD2. The CDR3 is 15 amino acids. The germline V gene encodes CDR1 MNHEY and CDR2 SVGAGI. V shed 4 bases and J 9 bases; nucleotides not matched to a gene: 12. The CDR3 loop reads CASSSSTGGRGEQFF. The CDR3, as DNA: TGTGCCAGCAGTTCTAGTACGGGGGGTCGGGGTGAGCAGTTCTTC.

This clone has just a few counts. Within the sample, other DNA sequences also encode this same CDR3. The V and J genes are TRBV5-1 and TRBJ2-3; 13 nucleotides match TRBD2. The germline V gene encodes CDR1 SGHRS and CDR2 YFSETQ. Unmatched junction bases numbered 4, after V lost 3 bases and J lost 3 bases. This CDR3 region has 16 residues. The chain's CDR3 is CASSSGLAGVTDTQYF. The CDR3 nucleotides are TGCGCCAGCAGCTCCGGACTAGCGGGAGTTACAGATACGCAGTATTTT.

This chain uses TRBV7-2 with TRBJ1-4, with TRBD1 matching over 9 bases. J gave up 7 bases and V 4 bases, and 7 bases lay outside the gene matches. This CDR3 is built from 15 residues. Germline V lookup: CDR1 SGHTA, CDR2 FQGNSA. CDR3 DNA: TGTGCCAGCAGCTCCCGGGGGACAGGGTTTGAAAAACTGTTTTTT. As protein: CASSSRGTGFEKLFF.

The chain combines TRBV9 with TRBJ2-5, with D perhaps given as TRBD1 or TRBD2 (5 bases each). The CDR3 contains 15 residues. From germline, CDR1 is SGDLS and CDR2 YYNGEE. Trimming took off 0 bases at V and 5 bases at J, with 14 bases between the two ends. CDR3 DNA: TGTGCCAGCAGCGTAGACCCTACCAGGGAGGAGACCCAGTACTTC. The encoded protein is CASSVDPTREETQYF. Full variable domain (outside the CDR3, taken from reference TRBV9 and TRBJ2-5): DSGVTQTPKHLITATGQRVTLRCSPRSGDLSVYWYQQSLDQGLQFLIQYYNGEERAKGNILERFSAQQFPDLHSELNLSSLELGDSALYFCASSVDPTREETQYFGPGTRLLVL.

The chain combines TRBV28 with TRBJ1-6, with D perhaps TRBD1 (5 bases). The CDR3 is 16 residues long. CDR1 MDHEN and CDR2 SYDVKM come from the germline V gene. V gave up 5 bases and J gave up 7 bases, with 18 bases separating them. DNA of the CDR3: TGTGCCAGCAGTATCCTCGGGGGGATTCCGAATTCACCCCTCCACTTT. Residues: CASSILGGIPNSPLHF.

The chain uses TRBV18 and TRBJ1-4, with a tentative D call TRBD1 (6 bases). The CDR3 has 14 residues. Trimming removed 6 bases at V and 5 bases at J, with 13 bases between. Germline V gene lookup returns CDR1 KGHSH and CDR2 LQKENI. This CDR3 is CASSSGQQNEKLFF. The DNA for the CDR3 is TGTGCCAGCTCGTCCGGACAGCAAAATGAAAAACTGTTTTTT.

This clone appeared once. V gene TRBV29-1 combines with J gene TRBJ1-2, with 7 bases lining up with TRBD1. The CDR3 spans 11 residues. V shed 8 bases, J shed 3 bases, and the junction held 3 bases outside the gene matches. Germline values: CDR1 SQVTM, CDR2 ANQGSEA. The CDR3 bases are TGCAGCTCCGGACAGGACTATGGCTACACCTTC. This codes for CSSGQDYGYTF.

V and J are TRBV7-3 and TRBJ2-1; a possible D gene is TRBD2 (6 bases). This CDR3 is built from 15 residues. Looked up from germline, CDR1 is SGHTA and CDR2 is FQGTGA. The germline V and J ends were trimmed by 3 bases and 4 bases, with 13 bases remaining between them. The chain's CDR3 is CASSLSSVRYNEQFF. The CDR3 DNA follows: TGTGCCAGCAGCTTGTCTAGCGTAAGATACAATGAGCAGTTCTTC.

The CDR3 is CASSLAGQGGYGYTF. The CDR3 DNA reads as TGTGCCAGCAGCTTAGCCGGACAGGGGGGCTATGGCTACACCTTC. This chain links TRBV7-2 with TRBJ1-2; 10 bases are a match to TRBD1. Trimming removed 0 bases from V and 4 bases from J; junction bases left unmatched: 2. This CDR3 region has 15 residues. Germline CDR1 reads SGHTA; CDR2 reads FQGNSA.

The rearrangement joins TRBV3-1 (or the pseudogene TRBV3-2) to TRBJ2-7, with D unresolved. Trimming removed 4 bases at V and 1 base at J, with 8 bases between. Germline assignment: CDR1 LGHDT and CDR2 YNNKEL (reference sequence). The CDR3 loop spans 13 amino acids. CDR3 in amino acids: CASSPVSSYEQYF. The CDR3 nucleotides read TGTGCCAGCAGCCCGGTTTCTTCCTACGAGCAGTACTTC.

The chain couples TRBV28 to TRBJ2-7; TRBD1 might be the D (6 bases). This CDR3 is 16 amino acids long. Looked up from germline, CDR1 is MDHEN and CDR2 is SYDVKM. The V and J ends lost 1 base and 1 base respectively, with 14 bases between them. CDR3 region: CASSLFGQGQSYEQYF. CDR3 bases: TGTGCCAGCAGTTTATTCGGGCAGGGGCAATCCTACGAGCAGTACTTC.

This chain joins TRBV2 and TRBJ2-7; D possibly matches TRBD1 or TRBD2 (5 bases each). V lost 6 bases and J 6 bases, leaving 12 bases between the germline ends. The CDR3 extends over 12 amino acids. The germline V gene has CDR1 SNHLY and CDR2 FYNNEI. The CDR3 region is CASSAVGGEQYF. DNA of the CDR3: TGTGCCAGCAGCGCCGTTGGGGGCGAGCAGTACTTC.

This sequence joins TRBV12-3 or TRBV12-4 and TRBJ2-5; 8 bases are a match to TRBD1. There are 13 residues in the CDR3. V was pared by 3 bases and J by 7 bases, with 4 bases of the junction left unmatched. The CDR3 sequence: CASSFTGQGTQYF. CDR3 DNA sequence: TGTGCCAGCAGTTTTACAGGACAGGGGACCCAGTACTTC.

V usage is TRBV29-1 and J usage is TRBJ2-5; D remains unclear. This CDR3 region has 11 residues. Germline V gene sequence: CDR1 SQVTM, CDR2 ANQGSEA. With 4 bases removed from V and 5 bases from J, the gap between germline ends came to 8 bases. In DNA form, the CDR3 reads TGCAGCGTTGTTTATCTGGAGACCCAGTACTTC. It translates to CSVVYLETQYF.

V gene TRBV9 combines with J gene TRBJ2-3; D is undetermined. The CDR3 consists of 15 residues. The V and J ends lost 0 bases and 3 bases respectively, with 11 bases between them. CDR1 is SGDLS and CDR2 is YYNGEE in the germline V gene. This CDR3 is CASSVVPTGTDTQYF. CDR3 coding DNA: TGTGCCAGCAGCGTAGTTCCAACCGGGACAGATACGCAGTATTTT.

The chain uses TRBV6-5 and TRBJ1-5, with D tentatively TRBD1 (6 bases). Trimming left V 6 bases short and J 4 bases short, with 16 bases between. The CDR3 spans 15 residues. From germline, CDR1 is MNHEY and CDR2 SVGAGI. The DNA for the CDR3 is TGTGCCAGCAGGGCCGGGACACCAGGAAATCAGCCCCAGCATTTT. It yields the protein CASRAGTPGNQPQHF.

The V call is TRBV7-3, the J call TRBJ1-5, with 8 bases lining up with TRBD1. CDR1 and CDR2 (germline): SGHTA, FQGTGA. V was clipped by 4 bases and J by 5 bases; unmatched bases: 1. This CDR3 contains 13 residues. CDR3 sequence (DNA): TGTGCCAGCAGCTCGGACAGGGATCAGCCCCAGCATTTT. Translating it yields CASSSDRDQPQHF. The full variable domain, rest sourced from reference TRBV7-3 and TRBJ1-5, is GAGVSQTPSNKVTEKGKYVELRCDPISGHTALYWYRQSLGQGPEFLIYFQGTGAADDSGLPNDRFFAVRPEGSVSTLKIQRTERGDSAVYLCASSSDRDQPQHFGDGTRLSIL.

This sequence joins TRBV7-2 and TRBJ2-3; D is unclear. Germline V gives CDR1 SGHTA, CDR2 FQGNSA. The CDR3 totals 14 residues. Deletions cut 1 base from V and 2 bases from J, with 7 bases between. CDR3 nucleotide sequence: TGTGCCAGCAGCTTAGATGTTCACACAGATACGCAGTATTTT. Its protein is CASSLDVHTDTQYF.

The V gene is TRBV11-3, the J gene TRBJ2-1; 8 nucleotides match TRBD2. Germline V gene lookup returns CDR1 SGHNT and CDR2 YENEEA. The CDR3 length is 15 residues. The J segment lost 6 bases and the V segment lost 6 bases, leaving 10 bases of the junction unmatched. In DNA, the CDR3 is TGTGCCAGCAGTCCCGGGAGGGAGCTTTTCAATGAGCAGTTCTTC. Translated, it gives CASSPGRELFNEQFF.

The chain uses TRBV4-2 and TRBJ2-1; no clear D. Germline CDR1 and CDR2: LGHNA and YNFKEQ. The CDR3 is made up of 15 amino acids. The V and J ends lost 1 base and 5 bases respectively, with 12 bases between them. CDR3 DNA sequence: TGTGCCAGCAGCCAAGTCCTAAATTCAGACAATGAGCAGTTCTTC. It is translated as CASSQVLNSDNEQFF.

The V and J genes are TRBV10-3 and TRBJ2-7, with D possibly being TRBD2 (8 bases). The V end lost 4 bases, the J end lost 2 bases, and 33 bases lay between the germline ends. CDR1 and CDR2 (germline): ENHRY, SYGVKD. The CDR3 contains 21 residues. For the CDR3, the DNA is TGTGCCATCAGTGCCAGGGGGGTACGGGAGGGCCCTCAAAGGTTTCCCTACGAGCAGTACTTC. It specifies CAISARGVREGPQRFPYEQYF.

The chain recombines TRBV28 with TRBJ1-6, with D maybe TRBD1 (5 bases). The CDR3 is 22 residues long. V dropped 4 bases and J dropped 10 bases, with 38 bases sitting between them. The germline V gene encodes CDR1 MDHEN and CDR2 SYDVKM. Here the CDR3 DNA reads TGTGCCAGCAGTTCGTTATTTCACGTTGGTCCCGCTACCGGGAAGGAGGGGTCACCCCTCCACTTT. It is translated as CASSSLFHVGPATGKEGSPLHF.

CDR3 amino acids: CASSLRRTGIHEQYF. The CDR3 DNA reads TGTGCCAGCAGCCTCAGGCGGACAGGGATCCACGAGCAGTACTTC. This chain links TRBV5-6 with TRBJ2-7; 8 bases agree with TRBD1. V shed 4 bases, J shed 5 bases, and the junction held 11 bases outside the gene matches. The V gene's germline CDR1 is SGHDT and CDR2 YYEEEE. The CDR3 extends over 15 amino acids. The whole variable domain, remainder taken from reference TRBV5-6 and TRBJ2-7, is DAGVTQSPTHLIKTRGQQVTLRCSPKSGHDTVSWYQQALGQGPQFIFQYYEEEERQRGNFPDRFSGHQFPNYSSELNVNALLLGDSALYLCASSLRRTGIHEQYFGPGTRLTVT.

The chain uses TRBV11-1 and TRBJ2-2; unclear D gene. CDR1 and CDR2 from the germline V gene are SGHAT and FQDESV (reference sequence). Deletions cut 8 bases from V and 6 bases from J, with 10 bases between. The CDR3 loop spans 12 amino acids. Here the CDR3 reads CASGLVSGELFF. CDR3 DNA: TGTGCCAGCGGCCTTGTGTCCGGGGAGCTGTTTTTT.

The chain has TRBV18 and TRBJ1-2; 12 positions agree with TRBD1. CDR3 length: 15 amino acids. Losses at the gene ends were 1 base for V and 7 bases for J; bases not matched to a gene: 4. Germline V gives CDR1 KGHSH, CDR2 LQKENI. The CDR3 loop is CASSPQGQGALGYTF. Here the CDR3 DNA reads TGTGCCAGCTCACCACAGGGACAGGGGGCGCTTGGCTACACCTTC.

The J gene is TRBJ2-2, the V gene TRBV11-2; 8 bases map to TRBD2. Trimming cost V 7 bases and J 6 bases; bases outside gene matches: 7. The CDR3 is 14 residues long. Germline-derived CDR1 and CDR2 are SGHAT and FQNNGV. The chain's CDR3 is CASTQSGSAGELFF. The CDR3 DNA follows: TGTGCCAGCACCCAAAGCGGGAGTGCCGGGGAGCTGTTTTTT.

This clone came up once. The V gene is TRBV7-8, the J gene TRBJ1-3, with a tentative D call TRBD1 (6 bases). This CDR3 contains 17 residues. Deletions cut 1 base from V and 0 bases from J, with 13 bases between. Looked up from germline, CDR1 is SGHVS and CDR2 is FQNEAQ. The CDR3 region is CASSLGWGASSGNTIYF. The CDR3 DNA is TGTGCCAGCAGCTTAGGCTGGGGGGCGAGCTCTGGAAACACCATATATTTT.

This chain uses TRBV5-4 with TRBJ2-1; D unclear. V was cut by 1 base and J by 7 bases, with 12 bases left in between. CDR3 length equals 14 residues. Germline V gene data show CDR1 as SGHNT and CDR2 as YYREEE (reference sequence). The CDR3 is CASSLMSRVNEQFF. The CDR3 bases are TGTGCCAGCAGCTTGATGTCCCGAGTAAATGAGCAGTTCTTC.

This clone has just one count. DNA of the CDR3: TGCAGTACCCTAGGAAATGAGCAGTTCTTC. As protein: CSTLGNEQFF. This chain uses TRBV20-1 with TRBJ2-1, with no clear D. V was clipped by 8 bases and J by 7 bases, with 9 bases between them. The germline gives CDR1 DFQATT, CDR2 SNEGSKA (reference sequence). The CDR3 is made up of 10 amino acids.

The V gene is TRBV19, the J gene TRBJ2-3; D is uncertain. CDR1 and CDR2 (germline): LNHDA, SQIVND (reference sequence). V was trimmed by 10 bases and J by 3 bases, leaving 14 bases between them. The CDR3 sequence is 13 residues long. In DNA, the CDR3 is TGTGCCACTCGGCCCACAAGTACAGATACGCAGTATTTT. This translates into CATRPTSTDTQYF.

The V call is TRBV6-1, the J call TRBJ1-6, with D tentatively TRBD1 (6 bases). The CDR3 runs to 18 residues. Per the germline V gene, CDR1 is MNHNS and CDR2 is SASEGT. Trimming took off 4 bases at V and 1 base at J, with 17 bases between the two ends. In DNA, the CDR3 is TGTGCCAGCAGTGGGATCAGGGGTCGGAGGTCCTATAATTCACCCCTCCACTTT. Its translation is CASSGIRGRRSYNSPLHF.

The chain employs TRBV4-3 and TRBJ2-1, with 11 nucleotides matching TRBD2. V gave up 0 bases and J gave up 6 bases; unmatched junction bases: 4. The germline V gene has CDR1 LGHNA and CDR2 YSLEER. This CDR3 region has 16 residues. The CDR3 loop reads CASSQELAGGGNEQFF. CDR3 sequence (DNA): TGCGCCAGCAGCCAAGAGCTAGCGGGAGGAGGCAATGAGCAGTTCTTC.